This entry is about one T cell receptor beta chain. Its antigen is still unknown. Next came a second PCR, run for roughly 6 to 11 cycles, which used a sample-barcoded 5' primer along with a J-beta primer mix. Researchers report that a template-switch adaptor with 12 random nucleotides tagged each cDNA molecule. Sequencing of every sample gave 2.5 million or more CDR3-containing paired-end reads. TCRdb used MiXCR to reprocess the 5' RACE reads, holding one entry per CDR3 protein. Of approximately 760,000 distinct CDR3 sequences listed, about 25% were seen once; the top ten hold under 10%. The V gene lost 7 bases and the J gene lost 1 base, with 11 bases spanning the gap. This CDR3 has 13 residues. The germline V gene encodes CDR1 SGDLS and CDR2 YYNGEE. This entry is derived from a study of blood T cells in healthy people across ages. Study-wide points: Naive T cell percentage and TCR beta diversity correlated strongly.

The sample also formed part of further work on T cells of mothers and their children. That source adds: Nine systemically healthy Caucasian donors: three mothers, six children.

The rearrangement uses TRBV9 and TRBJ1-1; D may be TRBD1 (5 bases). This TCR was sampled from a boy aged 5-17 years in good health. The material sequenced was blood. CDR3 amino acids: CASQGRWNTEAFF. CDR3 in DNA: TGTGCCAGCCAGGGACGATGGAACACTGAAGCTTTCTTT. Variable domain in full (rest from reference TRBV9 and TRBJ1-1): DSGVTQTPKHLITATGQRVTLRCSPRSGDLSVYWYQQSLDQGLQFLIQYYNGEERAKGNILERFSAQQFPDLHSELNLSSLELGDSALYFCASQGRWNTEAFFGQGTRLTVV.